Included here is one T cell receptor beta chain sequence, with context. Its antigen is still unknown. V was clipped by 0 bases and J by 0 bases, with 16 bases between them. Germline-derived CDR1 and CDR2 are SGHAT and FQNNGV. The CDR3 contains 18 residues. The sample belongs to a study of T cells after yellow fever vaccination. For the study at large: Fractions containing few cells were prepared with SMART-Seq v4 Ultra Low Input.

A 5'RACE template-switching step, the method used to make TCR cDNA, added a universal primer site and UMIs. In TCRdb, the 5' RACE reads were re-called with MiXCR into one record per CDR3 protein. The sample has 500,000 to 700,000 distinct CDR3 sequences, roughly 21% seen once. Overall study findings and caveats: Overall, a small share of clonotypes was seen in both CD4 and CD8 compartments. Weaker, the secondary response had a peak occurring faster, on day 5 versus 15.

This sample comprised PBMCs, obtained 15 days after the yellow fever booster vaccination. This sequence originates from a man aged 30-40 years who received the YFV17D yellow fever vaccine. The chain carries TRBV11-2 and TRBJ2-3, with D possibly TRBD2 on 6 matching bases. CDR3 loop: CASSLDLLKGLSTDTQYF. DNA of the CDR3: TGTGCCAGCAGCTTAGATCTTTTGAAGGGACTTAGCACAGATACGCAGTATTTT.